Given below is one TCR beta chain in context. Its target is not known. Treatment of patients with chemo-refractory metastatic non-small-cell lung cancer consisted of focal radiation plus CTLA-4 blockade with ipilimumab. The CDR3 has 12 amino acids. The V gene's germline CDR1 is SNHLY and CDR2 FYNNEI. The source of the sample is a study of radiotherapy plus CTLA-4 blockade in lung cancer. Study background: The study recorded objective responses in less than 20% of patients and disease control in approximately 31%.

Generated by immunoSEQ multiplex PCR, the TCRdb table keeps only in-frame clones and is missing some. The sample has 35,000 to 45,000 clones; about 70% are singletons. Study observations and caveats: Reported findings show early blood T cell clone dynamics, with interferon-beta, best predicted response.

The genes are TRBV2 and TRBJ2-4, with 7 bases identical to TRBD1. The J call may be faulty, since TRBJ1-2 better matches the DNA end. The sequence derives from a human donor with non-small cell lung cancer who had a partial response to radiotherapy plus ipilimumab. The input for sequencing was peripheral blood, taken from a patient treated with radiotherapy plus ipilimumab. The CDR3: CASRVGQDGYTF. The CDR3 DNA reads TGTGCCAGCAGAGTAGGACAGGACGGCTACACCTTC.